The 23 T cell receptor beta chains presented below share a single source sample, sequenced in a study of HIV-infected children after antiretroviral therapy interruption. Treatment described: PENTA 11 planned treatment interruption arm or continuous ART arm. Unique molecular identifiers were included in an RNA-based 3' RACE TCR library. MiXCR, run by TCRdb on the 3' RACE reads, gives a single entry per CDR3 protein. The sample contains about 89,000 distinct CDR3 sequences, less than 7% of which appear only once. The sequencing used CD45RA+ CD4+ T cells from PBMCs, pooled from several time points, collected from a donor given antiretroviral therapy, either interrupted or continuous. Subset in this sample: naive CD4+ CD45RA+ CD45RO- T cells. The receptors derive from a pool of human donors with HIV.

This clonotype showed up many times. The rearrangement links TRBV27 to TRBJ1-2, with 8 bases aligning to TRBD1. This CDR3 region has 15 residues. Germline V gives CDR1 MNHEY, CDR2 SMNVEV (reference sequence). With V trimmed by 3 bases and J by 0 bases, 3 bases remained unmatched. CDR3 sequence (DNA): TGTGCCAGCAGTTTGACAGGGGATTCTAACTATGGCTACACCTTC. It is translated as CASSLTGDSNYGYTF.

The table lists this clonotype with a few counts. This chain joins TRBV29-1 and TRBJ1-4; D perhaps matches TRBD1 (6 bases). With 1 base removed from V and 6 bases from J, the gap between germline ends came to 12 bases. Germline-derived CDR1 and CDR2 are SQVTM and ANQGSEA. The CDR3 consists of 14 residues. The chain's CDR3 is CSVEGQDGYEKLFF. The CDR3 DNA reads TGCAGCGTTGAAGGACAGGACGGCTATGAAAAACTGTTTTTT. Complete variable domain (other parts from reference TRBV29-1 and TRBJ1-4): SAVISQKPSRDICQRGTSLTIQCQVDSQVTMMFWYRQQPGQSLTLIATANQGSEATYESGFVIDKFPISRPNLTFSTLTVSNMSPEDSSIYLCSVEGQDGYEKLFFGSGTQLSVL.

This sequence joins TRBV5-4 and TRBJ1-6; D is undetermined. Germline CDR1 reads SGHNT; CDR2 reads YYREEE (reference sequence). This CDR3 is built from 15 residues. V lost 4 bases and J lost 6, with 14 bases in between. The CDR3 loop is CASSATGPRNSPLHF. CDR3 in DNA: TGTGCCAGCAGCGCGACCGGGCCTCGTAATTCACCCCTCCACTTT.

This clonotype was counted only a few times. The chain joins TRBV11-2 to TRBJ2-1; 9 bases line up with TRBD1. Germline values: CDR1 SGHAT, CDR2 FQNNGV. V shed 5 bases, J shed 7 bases, and the junction held 3 bases outside the gene matches. This CDR3 is built from 13 residues. CDR3 region: CASSTGQGNEQFF. The CDR3 bases are TGTGCCAGCAGCACAGGACAGGGGAATGAGCAGTTCTTC. The entire variable domain, with the rest obtained from reference TRBV11-2 and TRBJ2-1, is as follows: EAGVAQSPRYKIIEKRQSVAFWCNPISGHATLYWYQQILGQGPKLLIQFQNNGVVDDSQLPKDRFSAERLKGVDSTLKIQPAKLEDSAVYLCASSTGQGNEQFFGPGTRLTVL.

This clonotype was seen only a few times. CDR3 DNA: TGCGCCAGCAGCCAAGAGGGGTCCCTTTCAACTAATGAAAAACTGTTTTTT. It is translated as CASSQEGSLSTNEKLFF. This sequence joins TRBV4-3 and TRBJ1-4; D gene uncertain. Trimming removed 0 bases from V and 0 bases from J, with 11 bases in between. The CDR3 has 17 amino acids. The germline V gene encodes CDR1 LGHNA and CDR2 YSLEER.

V gene TRBV5-1 combines with J gene TRBJ2-7, with D hard to call. CDR1 and CDR2 (germline): SGHRS, YFSETQ. The CDR3 is 13 residues long. The ends were cut back, 0 bases at V and 5 bases at J, with 9 bases in the middle. In nucleotides, the CDR3 is TGCGCCAGCAGCTTGGGTGGAACCGACGAGCAGTACTTC. Translating it yields CASSLGGTDEQYF.

This clonotype was detected ten times or more. The chain is built from TRBV10-1 and TRBJ2-1; D is perhaps TRBD2 (5 bases). This CDR3 comprises 16 residues. CDR1 is WNHNN, CDR2 SYGVQD, per germline (reference sequence). V lost 3 bases and J lost 0, with 12 bases in between. CDR3 in amino acids: CASSEEVGDSYNEQFF. The CDR3 DNA follows: TGCGCCAGCAGTGAAGAGGTCGGGGACTCCTACAATGAGCAGTTCTTC.

This clonotype has a count of ten or more. This chain links TRBV4-1 with TRBJ2-3; 7 nucleotides align to TRBD2. V trimming: 1 base; J trimming: 5 bases; junction bases outside the gene matches: 6. Germline CDR1 reads MGHRA; CDR2 reads YSYEKL. The CDR3 has 15 amino acids. The CDR3 protein is CASSQAGLGVDTQYF. CDR3 sequence (DNA): TGCGCCAGCAGCCAAGCCGGACTAGGAGTAGATACGCAGTATTTT.

At least ten counts were recorded for this clonotype. CDR3 DNA: TGCGCCAGCAGCCAAGTCGGGGCAGACACTGAAGCTTTCTTT. This gives the protein CASSQVGADTEAFF. The rearrangement uses TRBV4-1 and TRBJ1-1, with a possible D match to TRBD1 (5 bases). This CDR3 spans 14 amino acids. The germline gives CDR1 MGHRA, CDR2 YSYEKL. Trimming removed 1 base at V and 3 bases at J, with 9 bases between.

This clonotype was seen once. The junction departs from the called germline gene at one end, perhaps through a read error. The J gene is TRBJ1-1, the V gene TRBV20-1, with a weak D call TRBD1 (5 bases). This CDR3 has 14 amino acids. Germline V gives CDR1 DFQATT, CDR2 SNEGSKA (reference sequence). This CDR3 reads CSAKVAGMNTEALF. CDR3 bases: TGCAGTGCTAAAGTTGCAGGGATGAACACTGAAGCTTTATTT.

This clonotype was detected ten times or more. V and J are TRBV6-1 and TRBJ2-2, with 7 bases lining up with TRBD1. This CDR3 comprises 14 residues. The V and J ends lost 5 bases and 8 bases, in that order; junction bases with no gene match: 8. Germline-derived CDR1 and CDR2 are MNHNS and SASEGT. The CDR3 region is CASSLQGFGGELFF. CDR3 DNA sequence: TGTGCCAGCAGTCTACAGGGGTTCGGAGGGGAGCTGTTTTTT.

This clonotype was detected ten times or more. The chain recombines TRBV4-1 with TRBJ1-4; D is perhaps TRBD1 (5 bases). V was clipped by 1 base and J by 7 bases, with 16 bases between them. Germline V CDR1 and CDR2: MGHRA, YSYEKL. CDR3 length: 16 residues. CDR3 protein: CASSQGVGGVGEKLFF. The DNA of the CDR3 is TGCGCCAGCAGCCAAGGAGTCGGGGGAGTAGGTGAAAAACTGTTTTTT.

The chain combines TRBV19 with TRBJ1-1; 11 positions match TRBD1. V gave up 5 bases and J gave up 3 bases; unmatched junction bases: 2. The germline V gene has CDR1 LNHDA and CDR2 SQIVND (reference sequence). The CDR3 has 14 residues. DNA of the CDR3: TGTGCCAGTAGTGTGGACAGGGGGCACACTGAAGCTTTCTTT. Its translation: CASSVDRGHTEAFF.

This clonotype was observed a few times. The chain combines TRBV27 with TRBJ2-3; the D gene could be TRBD1 or TRBD2 (6 bases each). V lost 3 bases, J lost 0 bases, and 13 bases lay in between. From germline, CDR1 is MNHEY and CDR2 SMNVEV (reference sequence). The CDR3 contains 16 residues. The CDR3 coding sequence is TGTGCCAGCAGTTTCTTTAGGGGGGCCAGCACAGATACGCAGTATTTT. This encodes CASSFFRGASTDTQYF.

This clonotype has a count of ten or more. V usage is TRBV7-2 and J usage is TRBJ2-2; 8 positions match TRBD2. CDR3 length equals 17 residues. Germline V gene lookup returns CDR1 SGHTA and CDR2 FQGNSA. J lost 3 bases, V lost 1 base, and 7 bases had no gene match. The DNA of the CDR3 is TGTGCCAGCAGCTTAGGCCAGACTAGCGCTTACACCGGGGAGCTGTTTTTT. Protein sequence: CASSLGQTSAYTGELFF. The complete variable domain, with remaining parts taken from reference TRBV7-2 and TRBJ2-2, reads GAGVSQSPSNKVTEKGKDVELRCDPISGHTALYWYRQSLGQGLEFLIYFQGNSAPDKSGLPSDRFSAERTGGSVSTLTIQRTQQEDSAVYLCASSLGQTSAYTGELFFGEGSRLTVL.

The rearrangement joins TRBV30 to TRBJ1-1, with TRBD1 as a possible D gene (6 bases). The germline V gene has CDR1 GTSNPN and CDR2 SVGIG (reference sequence). The CDR3 length is 13 residues. Trimming shortened V by 3 bases and J by 1 base, and 9 bases separated the two germline ends. As DNA, the CDR3 is TGTGCCTGGAGGACGGACAGGAACACTGAAGCTTTCTTT. It codes for CAWRTDRNTEAFF.

This clonotype was observed at least ten times. The chain combines TRBV12-3 or TRBV12-4 with TRBJ2-5; D remains ambiguous. Trimming shortened V by 3 bases and J by 5 bases, and 4 bases separated the two germline ends. This CDR3 has 11 residues. This chain's CDR3 is CASSFEETQYF. The CDR3 DNA reads as TGTGCCAGCAGTTTTGAGGAGACCCAGTACTTC.

There are a few counts of this clonotype. The V call is TRBV5-1, the J call TRBJ1-1, with TRBD1 as a possible D gene (5 bases). This CDR3 region has 14 residues. Germline values: CDR1 SGHRS, CDR2 YFSETQ. V was pared by 4 bases and J by 0 bases, with 10 bases between. The CDR3 sequence: CASSLQGMNTEAFF. The CDR3 coding sequence is TGCGCCAGCAGCCTCCAGGGTATGAACACTGAAGCTTTCTTT. The full variable domain, its missing parts supplied by reference TRBV5-1 and TRBJ1-1, is KAGVTQTPRYLIKTRGQQVTLSCSPISGHRSVSWYQQTPGQGLQFLFEYFSETQRNKGNFPGRFSGRQFSNSRSEMNVSTLELGDSALYLCASSLQGMNTEAFFGQGTRLTVV.

The V call is TRBV18, the J call TRBJ2-1; 12 bases agree with TRBD1. The CDR3 is 15 residues long. Per the germline V gene, CDR1 is KGHSH and CDR2 is LQKENI. The V segment lost 3 bases and the J segment 11 bases; nucleotides outside the gene matches: 8. CDR3 DNA: TGTGCCAGCTCACCCTCCGGGACAGGGGGCGTCCAGCAGTTCTTC. This gives the protein CASSPSGTGGVQQFF.

This clonotype showed up just a few times. The rearrangement uses TRBV3-1 and TRBJ2-7; 8 positions agree with TRBD2. Per the germline V gene, CDR1 is LGHDT and CDR2 is YNNKEL (reference sequence). This CDR3 is built from 12 residues. The V segment lost 3 bases and the J segment 5 bases; nucleotides outside the gene matches: 0. For the CDR3, the DNA is TGTGCCAGCAGCCAGACTAGCGACGAGCAGTACTTC. This sequence encodes CASSQTSDEQYF.

The table lists this clonotype with a few counts. The chain recombines TRBV5-1 with TRBJ2-7, with 8 bases fitting TRBD1. J was trimmed by 4 bases and V by 4 bases; bases with no gene match: 4. This CDR3 has 13 amino acids. Germline V gene data show CDR1 as SGHRS and CDR2 as YFSETQ. The CDR3 DNA is TGCGCCAGCAGCCACCGGGACAGGTACGAGCAGTACTTC. Its protein product is CASSHRDRYEQYF.

This clonotype was recorded at least ten times. The V gene is TRBV14, the J gene TRBJ2-5; D might be TRBD1 (5 bases). The CDR3 contains 15 residues. CDR1 and CDR2 from the germline V gene are SGHDN and FVKESK. V shed 0 bases and J shed 5 bases, with 13 bases lying between them. CDR3 DNA: TGTGCCAGCAGCCAAGATCGCAGGGCAGGGGAGACCCAGTACTTC. The encoded protein is CASSQDRRAGETQYF. The full variable domain, with the rest looked up from reference TRBV14 and TRBJ2-5, is EAGVTQFPSHSVIEKGQTVTLRCDPISGHDNLYWYRRVMGKEIKFLLHFVKESKQDESGMPNNRFLAERTGGTYSTLKVQPAELEDSGVYFCASSQDRRAGETQYFGPGTRLLVL.

This clonotype was observed many times. V and J are TRBV5-1 and TRBJ2-7, with D tentatively TRBD1 (6 bases). V lost 7 bases, J lost 2 bases, and 28 bases lay in between. From germline, CDR1 is SGHRS and CDR2 YFSETQ. This CDR3 comprises 18 residues. The CDR3 bases are TGCGCCAGCGCCGACTTTCTGTCGGGACAACCAAGAACCTACGAGCAGTACTTC. This gives the protein CASADFLSGQPRTYEQYF.